This entry lists 22 T cell receptor beta chains sequenced from one sample in a study of T cells in Graves' hyperthyroidism and ophthalmopathy. Amplification targeted TCR beta CDR3 regions from RNA transcripts. When the TCR CDR3 underwent first-round RT-PCR, the HTBI primer set was used. TCRdb reprocessed the multiplex PCR reads with MiXCR, giving one entry per CDR3 protein. The table lists some 560,000 distinct CDR3 sequences, 12% to 15% of them singletons. Material for sequencing was blood. These TCRs come from a middle-aged woman with Graves' hyperthyroidism.

This clonotype was counted only a few times. The chain combines TRBV7-9 with TRBJ1-1; D perhaps matches TRBD1 (6 bases). This CDR3 is built from 17 residues. The germline V gene encodes CDR1 SEHNR and CDR2 FQNEAQ (reference sequence). The V gene lost 2 bases and the J gene lost 0 bases, with 16 bases spanning the gap. CDR3 in amino acids: CASSLRYRDPMNTEAFF. The CDR3 coding sequence is TGTGCCAGCAGCTTAAGGTACAGGGACCCCATGAACACTGAAGCTTTCTTT.

In its sample, this clonotype was seen many times. The J gene is TRBJ2-5, the V gene TRBV11-2, with 7 bases aligning to TRBD1. CDR3 length: 15 amino acids. Germline V lookup: CDR1 SGHAT, CDR2 FQNNGV. Trimming cost V 6 bases and J 1 base; bases outside gene matches: 8. The CDR3 DNA reads TGTGCCAGCAGTTCTAAGTGGGACAGCCAAGAGACCCAGTACTTC. Translated, it gives CASSSKWDSQETQYF.

The V call is TRBV7-2, the J call TRBJ2-1; tentative D call: TRBD1 (6 bases). V lost 5 bases and J lost 1, with 12 bases in between. The CDR3 is made up of 15 amino acids. Germline V gene sequence: CDR1 SGHTA, CDR2 FQGNSA. CDR3 DNA: TGTGCCAGCAGCACCCGACAGGAGTCCTACAATGAGCAGTTCTTC. This codes for CASSTRQESYNEQFF.

Only a few counts were recorded for this clonotype. V usage is TRBV4-1 and J usage is TRBJ1-5, with no clear D. V lost 1 base and J 0 bases, leaving 7 bases between the germline ends. The CDR3 runs 15 residues. Germline lookup yields CDR1 MGHRA and CDR2 YSYEKL. The CDR3 DNA follows: TGCGCCAGCAGCCAAGTAGGCAGTAGCAATCAGCCCCAGCATTTT. Amino acid sequence: CASSQVGSSNQPQHF.

The chain links TRBV19 to TRBJ1-2; a possible D gene is TRBD1 (6 bases). Trimming removed 6 bases from V and 0 bases from J, with 14 bases in between. Germline V gene lookup returns CDR1 LNHDA and CDR2 SQIVND (reference sequence). This CDR3 is built from 15 residues. In DNA, the CDR3 is TGTGCCAGTAGCGTCGGACAGCCTTCTAACTATGGCTACACCTTC. Translation: CASSVGQPSNYGYTF.

A few counts support this clonotype. The genes are TRBV20-1 and TRBJ2-7; 8 bases match TRBD2. Losses at the gene ends were 6 bases for V and 0 bases for J; bases not matched to a gene: 7. Germline CDR1 DFQATT, CDR2 SNEGSKA (reference sequence). CDR3 length: 14 amino acids. The CDR3 is CSAGTRRSSYEQYF. The CDR3 DNA follows: TGCAGTGCCGGGACTAGGAGGAGCTCCTACGAGCAGTACTTC.

The J gene is TRBJ1-6, the V gene TRBV3-1; D might be TRBD1 (6 bases). V lost 7 bases to trimming and J lost 4 bases, with 14 bases between them. This CDR3 has 15 amino acids. Germline values: CDR1 LGHDT, CDR2 YNNKEL (reference sequence). The CDR3 protein is CASTSGQPYNSPLHF. The CDR3 DNA follows: TGTGCCAGCACCTCAGGACAGCCTTATAATTCACCCCTCCACTTT.

This clonotype has ten or more counts. This chain joins TRBV11-2 and TRBJ2-7, with 8 bases identical to TRBD2. The CDR3 consists of 15 residues. From germline, CDR1 is SGHAT and CDR2 FQNNGV. V lost 1 base and J lost 2; bases outside the gene matches: 4. The CDR3 DNA is TGTGCCAGCAGCTTAGTGACTAGCGCCACCTACGAGCAGTACTTC. Encoded protein: CASSLVTSATYEQYF.

This clonotype has just a few counts. The V and J genes are TRBV7-2 and TRBJ2-5, with 9 positions matching TRBD2. The ends lost 5 bases at V and 4 bases at J; junction bases unmatched: 14. The CDR3 contains 17 residues. Germline V gives CDR1 SGHTA, CDR2 FQGNSA. The CDR3 bases are TGTGCCAGCAGCCTCGTAGCGGGAGCGGGAATCCGAGAGACCCAGTACTTC. Protein: CASSLVAGAGIRETQYF. Full variable domain (rest looked up from reference TRBV7-2 and TRBJ2-5): GAGVSQSPSNKVTEKGKDVELRCDPISGHTALYWYRQSLGQGLEFLIYFQGNSAPDKSGLPSDRFSAERTGGSVSTLTIQRTQQEDSAVYLCASSLVAGAGIRETQYFGPGTRLLVL.

The sample holds a few counts of this clonotype. The chain carries TRBV12-3 or TRBV12-4 and TRBJ1-3, with D unresolved. V was clipped by 3 bases and J by 3 bases, with 9 bases between them. The CDR3 extends over 14 amino acids. CDR3 in DNA: TGTGCCAGCAGTTTTCCGTACTTTGGAAACACCATATATTTT. Encoded protein: CASSFPYFGNTIYF.

This clonotype has a handful of counts. The rearrangement links TRBV11-1 to TRBJ2-2; 7 nucleotides line up with TRBD1. The CDR3 has 14 residues. The V gene's germline CDR1 is SGHAT and CDR2 FQDESV (reference sequence). Trimming at V came to 3 bases and at J to 5 bases, leaving 3 bases not matched to a gene. CDR3 DNA sequence: TGTGCCAGCAGCTTTATACAGGGGACCGGGGAGCTGTTTTTT. Its translation: CASSFIQGTGELFF.

The gene calls are TRBV3-1 and TRBJ1-2; D is perhaps TRBD1 (5 bases). The CDR3 contains 13 residues. The V end was cut by 1 base, the J end by 4 bases, with 7 bases between. CDR1 and CDR2 from the germline V gene are LGHDT and YNNKEL (reference sequence). CDR3 sequence (DNA): TGTGCCAGCAGCCAAGGCAGGGCCTATGGCTACACCTTC. It codes for CASSQGRAYGYTF.

This clonotype appeared many times. The chain has TRBV7-2 and TRBJ2-1; 8 bases are a match to TRBD2. The CDR3 sequence is 14 residues long. The germline gives CDR1 SGHTA, CDR2 FQGNSA. Unmatched junction bases numbered 9, after V lost 5 bases and J lost 9 bases. The CDR3 reads CASSPPLGTSEQFF. In DNA form, the CDR3 reads TGTGCCAGCAGCCCACCCTTGGGGACTAGTGAGCAGTTCTTC.

The chain links TRBV25-1 to TRBJ1-2, with a possible D match to TRBD1 (6 bases). Germline CDR1 MGHDK, CDR2 SYGVNS. The CDR3 length is 12 residues. V lost 6 bases and J 4 bases, leaving 9 bases between the germline ends. The CDR3 loop is CASRDSLYGYTF. CDR3 nucleotide sequence: TGTGCCAGCAGGGACAGCCTCTATGGCTACACCTTC.

As for this clonotype: One base away lies a much larger clone, so this may be a sequencing read error. The J gene is TRBJ2-4, the V gene TRBV30, with 7 bases aligning to TRBD2. The CDR3 is made up of 15 amino acids. CDR1 GTSNPN and CDR2 SVGIG come from the germline V gene (reference sequence). CDR3 sequence: CAWSLADLAENIQYF. The CDR3 nucleotides are TGTGCCTGGAGCCTAGCGGACTTAGCCGAAAACATTCAGTACTTC.

This chain joins TRBV2 and TRBJ1-5, with a possible D match to TRBD1 (5 bases). The CDR3 is made up of 16 amino acids. Germline CDR1 and CDR2: SNHLY and FYNNEI. V was clipped by 6 bases and J by 0 bases, with 15 bases between them. The chain's CDR3 is CASRGNDRYSNQPQHF. The CDR3 nucleotides are TGTGCCAGCAGGGGAAATGACAGATATAGCAATCAGCCCCAGCATTTT. The full variable domain, its missing parts supplied by reference TRBV2 and TRBJ1-5, is EPEVTQTPSHQVTQMGQEVILRCVPISNHLYFYWYRQILGQKVEFLVSFYNNEISEKSEIFDDQFSVERPDGSNFTLKIRSTKLEDSAMYFCASRGNDRYSNQPQHFGDGTRLSIL.

The chain combines TRBV19 with TRBJ2-3; 11 nucleotides align to TRBD2. Germline V gene data show CDR1 as LNHDA and CDR2 as SQIVND (reference sequence). This CDR3 contains 15 residues. The V and J ends lost 7 bases and 4 bases, in that order; junction bases with no gene match: 7. Here the CDR3 reads CASTPVAGGADTQYF. CDR3 bases: TGTGCCAGTACCCCAGTAGCGGGAGGGGCAGATACGCAGTATTTT.

This clonotype occurred many times. The chain links TRBV13 to TRBJ2-1; 15 nucleotides match TRBD2. Germline V gene sequence: CDR1 PRHDT, CDR2 FYEKMQ (reference sequence). The CDR3 runs to 17 residues. V gave up 5 bases and J gave up 8 bases; unmatched junction bases: 10. The CDR3 DNA follows: TGTGCCAGCAGCGCATCGGGACTAGCGGGAGGTATCGATGAGCAGTTCTTC. This translates into CASSASGLAGGIDEQFF.

The table lists this clonotype with many counts. The chain employs TRBV7-2 and TRBJ2-1, with TRBD2 matching 10 bases. This CDR3 is 15 amino acids long. CDR1 is SGHTA and CDR2 is FQGNSA in the germline V gene. With 1 base clipped from V and 14 bases from J, the junction kept 11 bases outside the gene matches. The CDR3 reads CASSLVGLAGEVEFF. The CDR3 DNA sequence: TGTGCCAGCAGCTTAGTGGGTCTAGCGGGAGAGGTGGAGTTCTTC.

The V gene is TRBV28, the J gene TRBJ2-2, with TRBD1 matching 9 bases. CDR1 is MDHEN, CDR2 SYDVKM, per germline. V lost 4 bases, J lost 6 bases, and 6 bases stayed unmatched. The CDR3 has 15 residues. The CDR3 spells CASSSGTGWAGELFF. The CDR3 nucleotides read TGTGCCAGCAGTTCCGGGACAGGGTGGGCCGGGGAGCTGTTTTTT.

In this sample, this clonotype turned up many times. The rearrangement uses TRBV2 and TRBJ2-3; 8 nucleotides line up with TRBD2. Germline lookup yields CDR1 SNHLY and CDR2 FYNNEI. CDR3 length: 12 residues. The CDR3 is CGWREVGDTQYF. CDR3 nucleotide sequence: TGTGGTTGGCGGGAGGTGGGAGATACGCAGTATTTT.

This clonotype was counted a few times. V usage is TRBV19 and J usage is TRBJ1-2; D is undetermined. From germline, CDR1 is LNHDA and CDR2 SQIVND (reference sequence). The CDR3 length is 11 residues. The V end was cut by 7 bases, the J end by 8 bases, with 11 bases between. The CDR3 sequence: CASTGSSGYTF. In DNA, the CDR3 is TGTGCCAGTACAGGCTCTTCAGGCTACACCTTC.